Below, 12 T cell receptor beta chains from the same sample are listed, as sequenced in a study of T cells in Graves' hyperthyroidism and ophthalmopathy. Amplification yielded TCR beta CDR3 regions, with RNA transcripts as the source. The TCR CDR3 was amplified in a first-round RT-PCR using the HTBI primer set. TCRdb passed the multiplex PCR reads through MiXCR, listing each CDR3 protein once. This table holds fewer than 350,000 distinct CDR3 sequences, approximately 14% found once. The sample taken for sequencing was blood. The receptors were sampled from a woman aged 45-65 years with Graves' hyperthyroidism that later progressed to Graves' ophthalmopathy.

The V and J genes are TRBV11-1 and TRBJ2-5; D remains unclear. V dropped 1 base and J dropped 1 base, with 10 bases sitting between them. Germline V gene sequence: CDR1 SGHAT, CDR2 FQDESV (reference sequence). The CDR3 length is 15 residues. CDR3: CASSLVGVLQETQYF. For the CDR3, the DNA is TGTGCCAGCAGCTTAGTTGGAGTCCTCCAAGAGACCCAGTACTTC.

CDR3 protein: CASTSGNNEQFF. DNA of the CDR3: TGTGCCAGCACCTCCGGGAACAATGAGCAGTTCTTC. This rearrangement joins TRBV6-1 to TRBJ2-1; possible D gene TRBD2, 5 bases. This CDR3 is 12 amino acids long. CDR1 is MNHNS, CDR2 SASEGT, per germline. V lost 7 bases to trimming and J lost 5 bases, with 9 bases between them.

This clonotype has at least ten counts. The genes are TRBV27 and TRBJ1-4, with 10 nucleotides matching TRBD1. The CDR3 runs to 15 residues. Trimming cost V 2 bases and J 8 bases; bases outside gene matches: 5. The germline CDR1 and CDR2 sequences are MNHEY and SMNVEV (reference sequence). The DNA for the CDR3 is TGTGCCAGCAGTTTACGACAGGGGGCGAGGGAAAAACTGTTTTTT. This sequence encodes CASSLRQGAREKLFF. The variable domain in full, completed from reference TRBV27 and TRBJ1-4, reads EAQVTQNPRYLITVTGKKLTVTCSQNMNHEYMSWYRQDPGLGLRQIYYSMNVEVTDKGDVPEGYKVSRKEKRNFPLILESPSPNQTSLYFCASSLRQGAREKLFFGSGTQLSVL.

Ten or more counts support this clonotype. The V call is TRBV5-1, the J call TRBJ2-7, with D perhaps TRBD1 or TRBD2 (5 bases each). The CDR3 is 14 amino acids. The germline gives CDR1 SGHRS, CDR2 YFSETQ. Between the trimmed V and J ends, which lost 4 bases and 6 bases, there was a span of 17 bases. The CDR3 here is CASSEAGAAVEQYF. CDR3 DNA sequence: TGCGCCAGCAGCGAGGCCGGGGCCGCCGTCGAGCAGTACTTC.

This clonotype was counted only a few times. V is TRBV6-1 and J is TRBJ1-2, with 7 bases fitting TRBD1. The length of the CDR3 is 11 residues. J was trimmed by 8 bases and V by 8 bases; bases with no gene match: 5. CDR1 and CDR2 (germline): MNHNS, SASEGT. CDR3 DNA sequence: TGTGCCAGCGGGGACAGCGAAGGCTACACCTTC. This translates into CASGDSEGYTF.

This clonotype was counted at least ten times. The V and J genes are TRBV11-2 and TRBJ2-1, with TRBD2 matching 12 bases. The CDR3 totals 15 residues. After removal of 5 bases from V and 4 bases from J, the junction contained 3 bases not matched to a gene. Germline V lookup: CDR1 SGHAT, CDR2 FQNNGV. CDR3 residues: CASSGGLAGYNEQFF. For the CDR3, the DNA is TGTGCCAGCAGCGGCGGACTAGCGGGATACAATGAGCAGTTCTTC.

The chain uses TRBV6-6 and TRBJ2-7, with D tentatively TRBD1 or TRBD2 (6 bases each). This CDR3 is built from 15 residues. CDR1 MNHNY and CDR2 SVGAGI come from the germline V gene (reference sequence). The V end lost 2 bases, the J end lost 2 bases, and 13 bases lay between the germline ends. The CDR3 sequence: CASSYPQGTAYEQYF. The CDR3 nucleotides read TGTGCCAGCAGTTACCCCCAGGGGACTGCCTACGAGCAGTACTTC.

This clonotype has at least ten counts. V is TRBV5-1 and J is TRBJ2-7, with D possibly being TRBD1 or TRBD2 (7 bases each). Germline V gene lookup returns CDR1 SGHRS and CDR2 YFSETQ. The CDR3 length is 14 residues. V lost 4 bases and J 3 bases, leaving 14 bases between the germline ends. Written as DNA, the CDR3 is TGCGCCAGCAGCGAGGGGGCGGGAGTCTACGAGCAGTACTTC. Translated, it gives CASSEGAGVYEQYF.

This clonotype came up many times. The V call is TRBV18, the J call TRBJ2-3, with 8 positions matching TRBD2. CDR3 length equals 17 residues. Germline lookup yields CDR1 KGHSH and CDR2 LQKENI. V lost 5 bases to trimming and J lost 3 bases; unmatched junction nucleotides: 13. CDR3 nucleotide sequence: TGTGCCAGCTCATCAAGGAGGAGCGGGAGTGGGACAGATACGCAGTATTTT. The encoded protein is CASSSRRSGSGTDTQYF.

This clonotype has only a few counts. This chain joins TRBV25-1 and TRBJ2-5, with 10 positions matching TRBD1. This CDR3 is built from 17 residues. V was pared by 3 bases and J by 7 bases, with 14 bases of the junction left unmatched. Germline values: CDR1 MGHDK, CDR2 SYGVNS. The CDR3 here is CASSDSTWTGGGGTQYF. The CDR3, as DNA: TGTGCCAGCAGTGATAGTACCTGGACAGGGGGTGGGGGGACCCAGTACTTC.

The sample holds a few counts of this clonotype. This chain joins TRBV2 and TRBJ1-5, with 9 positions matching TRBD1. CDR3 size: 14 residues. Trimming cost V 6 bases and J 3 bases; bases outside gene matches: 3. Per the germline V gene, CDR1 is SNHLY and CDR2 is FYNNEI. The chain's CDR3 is CASRQGALNQPQHF. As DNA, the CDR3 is TGTGCCAGCAGACAGGGGGCACTCAATCAGCCCCAGCATTTT.

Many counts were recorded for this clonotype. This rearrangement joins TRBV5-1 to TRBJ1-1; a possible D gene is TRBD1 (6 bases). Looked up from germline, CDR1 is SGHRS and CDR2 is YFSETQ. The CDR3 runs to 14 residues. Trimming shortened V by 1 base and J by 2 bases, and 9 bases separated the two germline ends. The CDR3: CASSLTGINTEAFF. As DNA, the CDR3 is TGCGCCAGCAGCTTGACAGGGATTAACACTGAAGCTTTCTTT. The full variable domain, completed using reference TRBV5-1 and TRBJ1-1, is KAGVTQTPRYLIKTRGQQVTLSCSPISGHRSVSWYQQTPGQGLQFLFEYFSETQRNKGNFPGRFSGRQFSNSRSEMNVSTLELGDSALYLCASSLTGINTEAFFGQGTRLTVV.